This T cell receptor (beta chain) was observed in a study of blood T cell repertoires in COVID-19. Overall study context: The study drew acute and convalescent COVID-19 samples from the United States, Italy and Spain. The cDNA or gDNA used as material had been derived from T cells, B-cell-depleted T cells, or PBMCs.

Germline CDR1 reads KGHSH; CDR2 reads LQKENI. The CDR3 runs to 13 residues. V lost 8 bases and J 9 bases, leaving 20 bases between the germline ends. Methods used by the authors: Using reference gene primer amplification, nucleated cell counts were estimated. TCRdb's copy holds only in-frame clones and misses some; the assay was immunoSEQ multiplex PCR. The V and J calls and clone size come from that table; D and trimming were worked out from the DNA. The sample has about 130,000 clones; about 90% are singletons. The origin of this receptor is a woman in her forties or fifties who had recovered from COVID-19. The rearrangement joins TRBV18 to TRBJ2-7; TRBD1 is a possible D gene (7 bases). Sample: peripheral blood. CDR3 protein: CASGEWPQGGQYF. CDR3 in DNA: TGTGCCAGCGGGGAGTGGCCCCAGGGGGGGCAGTACTTC.